The T cell receptor (beta chain) under discussion was sequenced for a study of shared clonotypes between healthy human individuals (dated by TCRdb to about 2020). Looking at the study overall: The cohort comprised two women and three men aged 18 to 49 years. Leukapheresis yielded between about 0.85 and 10 billion PBMCs per donor. Blood TCR repertoires of five healthy adults were deeply sequenced to estimate repertoire size and the extent of clonotype sharing between individuals. To increase sequencing depth and limit assay-specific biases, different laboratories used diverse techniques to prepare libraries and sequence TCR repertoires. For each donor, CD4 naive and CD4 memory were each run on three plates, CD8 naive on two plates, and CD8 memory on one plate.

TCR CDR3 regions were amplified from genomic DNA by multiplex PCR using the deep immunoSEQ assay. For each cell subset, the extracted genomic DNA was distributed evenly across all wells of several immunoSEQ 96-well plates, and each plate served as one replicate. For sorted subsets, around 0.2 ug genomic DNA, equal to 30,000 to 35,000 T cell genomes, was loaded into each replicate PCR. The purified libraries were quantified using a Qubit 3.0 fluorometer, sized with a Bioanalyzer 2100, and then quantified again using the KAPA Library Quantification kit. Each immunoSEQ 96-well plate was sequenced on its own single-read 150-cycle Illumina NextSeq 550 flow cell. Turning to the authors' computational methods: The immunoSEQ output contained only junctional sequences without quality scores, so filtering could not match that applied to full-length reads. To assign V/J genes and CDR3, sequences were annotated against IMGT germline references using PyIR, a Python wrapper for IgBLAST v1.9. Reads were filtered out if the reads had weak V/J assignments (E-value above 1e-6), no CDR3, stop codons, out-of-frame junctions, or ambiguous translated residues. A V3J clonotype was defined by an identical inferred V gene, J gene, and CDR3 amino acid sequence. To compute the percentage overlap between repertoires, the number of shared unique clonotypes was divided by the size of the smaller repertoire. Richness of each repertoire was evaluated using RTK rarefaction, the Chao1 estimator, and Recon v2.1 estimates of unobserved clonotypes. Generation probabilities were computed with OLGA for all TCRbeta clonotypes obtained by the gDNA method from several donors. TCRdb mirrors the immuneACCESS table, restricted to in-frame sequences. Some clones are absent from its copies; in checked studies, under half trace to an unresolved V gene, and the reason for the others is unknown. V, J and clone size derive from that table, while D and trimming were established from the DNA sequence. This sample holds 600,000 to 750,000 clones; 72% were observed only once. The ten largest clones add up to 1.5% to 2% of the sample.

Of note for this clone: Its binding antigen is unknown. No base quality information exists; no much larger clone differs at one position.

On the study overall, not on this receptor specifically: The small number of donors limited the genetic and exposure-history diversity represented. Clonotypes shared by all four sorted-subset donors showed higher generation probabilities than non-shared clonotypes. Pairwise subsampling indicated that sequencing depth was expected to affect the degree of clonotype sharing among donors. Naive subsets generally had larger estimated clonotype richness than memory subsets. Across four donors, around 5.4% of naive CD4, around 3.3% of naive CD8, 2% to 2.5% of memory CD4, and about 0.44% of memory CD8 clonotypes were shared. Sampling was restricted to blood, and TCR repertoires in tissues likely differ from the TCR repertoires found in blood. Even with the large sequencing depth, rarefaction of the sorted-subset datasets indicated that sequencing was incomplete.

Healthy HIV-negative adults with no recently reported acute infections or vaccinations were included as donors. Every donor was a Caucasian adult residing in Nashville, Tennessee, USA. CD4+ T cells were enriched through magnetic negative selection, after which naive cells were positively selected on CD45RA and the remaining negative fraction served as the memory subset. After blood collection by leukapheresis, PBMCs were isolated using Ficoll-Histopaque density gradient centrifugation and then cryopreserved in the vapor phase of liquid nitrogen. Purity and quantity of every magnetically sorted T cell population were checked by analytical flow cytometry. Genomic DNA was isolated from each sorted fraction and quantified by UV absorbance on a Nanodrop 2000c. The TCR was taken from a woman between 25 and 40 years old in good health. Sequenced material: memory CD4+ T cells sorted from blood. In the paper's terms, the cell subset or site label means: CD45RA-negative fraction.

The DNA reads as follows: TGTGCCAGCAGTTTAAACAAGGACAGCAGTTCGTACTTC. Its protein reads: CASSLNKDSSSYF. Rearrangement joined TRBV27 to TRBJ2-4, with a weak D call of TRBD1 (6 bases match). The CDR3 starts with the cysteine, ends with the phenylalanine, and has 13 residues. CDR3 DNA only is kept here, 39 bases in frame from base 1. Trimming takes 2 bases from V and 15 bases from J, and the germline ends sit 17 bases apart. CDR1 and CDR2 are read off the germline V gene (reference sequence) as MNHEY and SMNVEV.